One and the same sample provided the 21 T cell receptor beta chains below, sequenced in a study of immune heterogeneity within non-small cell lung tumors. Each sample used approximately 570 ng of genomic DNA from bulk tumor tissue. Collection of several biopsies per primary tumor, spaced far apart, took place during surgery. Their non-small cell lung cancer was newly diagnosed and untreated, and the patients underwent curative surgery. TCR beta CDR3 amplification used multiplex PCR with 32 V and 13 J primers. One entry per CDR3 protein, called by TCRdb with MiXCR from the multiplex PCR reads. Seen here are about 2,700 distinct CDR3 sequences, approximately 55% observed once, and the top ten hold 11%. Sequencing input: lung tumor tissue. Every receptor here comes from a man aged 60-69 years with non-small cell lung cancer.

The chain employs TRBV4-1 and TRBJ1-4, with D possibly matching TRBD1 (6 bases). The CDR3 length is 15 residues. Between the trimmed V and J ends, which lost 0 bases and 8 bases, there was a span of 13 bases. Germline CDR1 reads MGHRA; CDR2 reads YSYEKL. The CDR3: CASSQDPTGKEKLFF. The CDR3 DNA is TGCGCCAGCAGCCAAGATCCCACAGGGAAGGAAAAACTGTTTTTT.

This chain links TRBV20-1 with TRBJ1-1; no clear D. The CDR3 is 12 residues long. With 3 bases removed from V and 1 base from J, the gap between germline ends came to 6 bases. Per germline, CDR1 DFQATT and CDR2 SNEGSKA (reference sequence). This CDR3 is CSASRGNTEAFF. The CDR3 coding sequence is TGCAGTGCTAGCCGGGGGAACACTGAAGCTTTCTTT.

The chain recombines TRBV20-1 with TRBJ2-7; 7 bases are a match to TRBD1. The V gene end was trimmed by 1 base and the J gene end by 1 base; junction bases not matched to a gene: 1. The CDR3 is 13 residues long. Per the germline V gene, CDR1 is DFQATT and CDR2 is SNEGSKA (reference sequence). The CDR3 here is CSARGQGSYEQYF. CDR3 bases: TGCAGTGCTAGAGGACAGGGTTCCTACGAGCAGTACTTC.

V usage is TRBV28 and J usage is TRBJ2-3; D might be TRBD2 (6 bases). The germline V and J ends were trimmed by 3 bases and 1 base, with 8 bases remaining between them. The CDR3 extends over 14 amino acids. Per the germline V gene, CDR1 is MDHEN and CDR2 is SYDVKM. The CDR3 sequence is CASSFLAGTDTQYF. DNA of the CDR3: TGTGCCAGCAGTTTCTTAGCGGGCACAGATACGCAGTATTTT.

V and J are TRBV4-3 and TRBJ1-6, with D hard to call. Trimming left V 1 base short and J 5 bases short, with 9 bases between. From germline, CDR1 is LGHNA and CDR2 YSLEER. The CDR3 is made up of 15 amino acids. The CDR3 DNA reads TGCGCCAGCAGCCAAGTCTTGGCGAATAATTCACCCCTCCACTTT. Amino acid sequence: CASSQVLANNSPLHF.

V gene TRBV27 combines with J gene TRBJ1-2; D might be TRBD1 (6 bases). Trimming removed 2 bases at V and 6 bases at J, with 25 bases between. The CDR3 has 18 residues. Germline V CDR1 and CDR2: MNHEY, SMNVEV (reference sequence). The CDR3 bases are TGTGCCAGCAGTTTACTCTCCCGGGGGCTCGGGGCGGGGAATGGCTACACCTTC. Translation: CASSLLSRGLGAGNGYTF.

The chain links TRBV19 to TRBJ1-1; D perhaps matches TRBD1 (6 bases). The germline gives CDR1 LNHDA, CDR2 SQIVND (reference sequence). V was clipped by 3 bases and J by 2 bases, with 10 bases between them. This CDR3 region has 14 residues. CDR3 bases: TGTGCCAGTAGTATCGGACAGTTAAACACTGAAGCTTTCTTT. Amino acid sequence: CASSIGQLNTEAFF.

The V gene is TRBV11-2, the J gene TRBJ2-1; D might be TRBD1 (6 bases). Trimming removed 6 bases from V and 0 bases from J, with 15 bases in between. This CDR3 contains 16 residues. Germline values: CDR1 SGHAT, CDR2 FQNNGV. DNA of the CDR3: TGTGCCAGCAGTCCTAACGCAGGGGCCTCCTACAATGAGCAGTTCTTC. This encodes CASSPNAGASYNEQFF.

This clonotype has a handful of counts. The genes are TRBV2 and TRBJ2-1, with TRBD2 matching 7 bases. Germline V lookup: CDR1 SNHLY, CDR2 FYNNEI. Unmatched junction bases numbered 5, after V lost 2 bases and J lost 7 bases. This CDR3 is 14 amino acids long. CDR3 nucleotide sequence: TGTGCCAGCAGTGAAAGAGCGGGAAAGAATGAGCAGTTCTTC. Protein: CASSERAGKNEQFF.

This clonotype showed up just a few times. The chain combines TRBV27 with TRBJ2-1, with TRBD1 matching 7 bases. Germline values: CDR1 MNHEY, CDR2 SMNVEV (reference sequence). The CDR3 is 19 residues long. V lost 7 bases, J lost 5 bases, and 23 bases stayed unmatched. As DNA, the CDR3 is TGTGCCAGCACCCCTCCCTGTCTCCGAAAGACAGGGAGAAACAATGAGCAGTTCTTC. It is translated as CASTPPCLRKTGRNNEQFF.

In its sample, this clonotype was seen a few times. V usage is TRBV6-1 and J usage is TRBJ2-7, with a tentative D call TRBD1 (6 bases). Trimming removed 6 bases at V and 3 bases at J, with 12 bases between. The CDR3 is 13 residues long. Germline CDR1 and CDR2: MNHNS and SASEGT. CDR3 amino acids: CASSKDSFYEQYF. The CDR3 DNA is TGTGCCAGCAGCAAGGACAGTTTCTACGAGCAGTACTTC.

The table lists this clonotype with a few counts. This chain joins TRBV12-3 or TRBV12-4 and TRBJ2-4, with D maybe TRBD1 (6 bases). Trimming left V 3 bases short and J 8 bases short, with 14 bases between. The CDR3 is made up of 14 amino acids. The chain's CDR3 is CASSFGMDSDIQYF. CDR3 bases: TGTGCCAGCAGTTTTGGGATGGACAGTGACATTCAGTACTTC.

The rearrangement uses TRBV6-1 and TRBJ2-2; D is uncertain. Germline lookup yields CDR1 MNHNS and CDR2 SASEGT. The CDR3 contains 13 residues. V gave up 3 bases and J gave up 3 bases, with 5 bases separating them. CDR3 in amino acids: CASSEADTGELFF. The CDR3 DNA reads as TGTGCCAGCAGTGAGGCGGACACCGGGGAGCTGTTTTTT.

The table lists this clonotype with a few counts. The CDR3 bases are TGTGCCAGCAGTTACTCCCCCTCCTACGAGCAGTACTTC. It is translated as CASSYSPSYEQYF. The V gene is TRBV6-2 or TRBV6-3, the J gene TRBJ2-7, with D hard to call. CDR3 length equals 13 residues. With 0 bases removed from V and 0 bases from J, the gap between germline ends came to 3 bases. Germline CDR1 reads MNHEY; CDR2 reads SVGEGT.

This clonotype was counted a single time. The V call is TRBV20-1, the J call TRBJ2-7, with 14 bases that match TRBD2. Germline trimming cut 4 bases from V and 2 bases from J; bases unmatched to any gene: 4. Germline loops: CDR1 DFQATT, CDR2 SNEGSKA (reference sequence). This CDR3 spans 15 amino acids. The CDR3 loop is CSATRLAGGAYEQYF. CDR3 DNA: TGCAGTGCTACTAGACTAGCGGGAGGGGCCTACGAGCAGTACTTC.

V and J are TRBV12-3 or TRBV12-4 and TRBJ2-2; 8 bases agree with TRBD2. CDR3 length: 17 residues. Germline trimming cut 2 bases from V and 1 base from J; bases unmatched to any gene: 6. The CDR3 is CASSLPGAGVNTGELFF. The DNA of the CDR3 is TGTGCCAGCAGTTTACCGGGAGCGGGAGTGAACACCGGGGAGCTGTTTTTT.

This clonotype was observed a few times. V is TRBV6-1 and J is TRBJ2-7; no clear D gene. The CDR3 spans 16 residues. V was trimmed by 6 bases and J by 2 bases, leaving 20 bases between them. The germline V gene has CDR1 MNHNS and CDR2 SASEGT. CDR3 DNA: TGTGCCAGCAGGGTAGTCTGGCAGGCCGACACCTACGAGCAGTACTTC. It is translated as CASRVVWQADTYEQYF.

There are a few counts of this clonotype. The V call is TRBV7-2, the J call TRBJ2-2; D tentatively reads TRBD1 or TRBD2 (5 bases each). Germline CDR1 SGHTA, CDR2 FQGNSA. Trimming left V 4 bases short and J 4 bases short, with 19 bases between. The CDR3 contains 17 residues. CDR3 amino acids: CASSSRGGDGGTGELFF. The DNA for the CDR3 is TGTGCCAGCAGCTCACGTGGGGGTGATGGGGGCACCGGGGAGCTGTTTTTT.

The table lists this clonotype with a few counts. J is TRBJ1-1 and V is TRBV6-2 or TRBV6-3, with 8 positions matching TRBD1. J gave up 0 bases and V 4 bases, and 4 bases lay outside the gene matches. This CDR3 is built from 15 residues. Germline CDR1 MNHEY, CDR2 SVGEGT. The CDR3 sequence: CASSWTGQMNTEAFF. Written as DNA, the CDR3 is TGTGCCAGCAGTTGGACAGGGCAAATGAACACTGAAGCTTTCTTT.

There are a few counts of this clonotype. CDR3 DNA: TGTGCCAGCAGAGCGGGGGGCAATCAGCCCCAGCATTTT. It is translated as CASRAGGNQPQHF. This rearrangement joins TRBV6-1 to TRBJ1-5, with D maybe TRBD1 (5 bases). V lost 6 bases to trimming and J lost 2 bases, with 8 bases between them. The CDR3 totals 13 residues. The germline V gene encodes CDR1 MNHNS and CDR2 SASEGT.

The V gene is TRBV10-3, the J gene TRBJ1-2; 10 bases match TRBD1. The CDR3 is 14 residues long. Germline CDR1 ENHRY, CDR2 SYGVKD. V lost 7 bases, J lost 4 bases, and 6 bases stayed unmatched. The CDR3 sequence is CAITMTGGLYGYTF. CDR3 bases: TGTGCCATCACCATGACAGGGGGCCTCTATGGCTACACCTTC.